This TCR beta chain emerged from a study of human versus mouse CDR3 diversity and MHC coevolution. Across the whole study: Each sample yielded about 0.6 x 10^7 to 1.7 x 10^7 valid reads.

This CDR3 comprises 15 residues. Trimming cost V 2 bases and J 8 bases, with 13 bases left between them. Germline V CDR1 and CDR2: SGHAT, FQNNGV. In the case of this clone: Its antigen remains unidentified.

The repertoire was sequenced with immunoSEQ multiplex PCR; TCRdb's copy has only in-frame clones and lacks some. The repertoire consists of about 77,000 clones, with approximately 90% occurring once and the leading ten covering about 0.14%. The study, taken as a whole, reports: By iCHAO1, human TCR beta clonotypes numbered approximately 1.5 million, the most. Mice had fewer CDR3 deletions and insertions than humans on average. Human T cells were selected on over five MHC II alleles.

The V and J genes are TRBV11-2 and TRBJ1-6; the D is unclear. Sequencing was done on a sample of naive CD4+ T cells from blood. Subset given: CD45RO-negative CD62L-positive naive CD4 T cells. The sequence came from a person aged 30 to 70 in good health. The CDR3 protein is CASSLSVIIDSPLHF. In DNA form, the CDR3 reads TGTGCCAGCAGCTTATCGGTGATTATAGATTCACCCCTCCACTTT.